This T cell receptor (beta chain) was sequenced during a study of human T cells and chemical hapten exposure. Study-level background: Small pooled library volume differences chiefly drove per-sample TCR yield variation.

The V segment lost 0 bases and the J segment 0 bases; nucleotides outside the gene matches: 7. The germline gives CDR1 SGHAT, CDR2 FQNNGV. The CDR3 sequence is 18 residues long. The authors' processing: Counts of TCRs in each sample centred on a median of around 96,000 and extended from around 25,000 to 690,000. TCRdb passed the RACE reads through MiXCR, listing each CDR3 protein once. The authors' filters were not applied to this entry. The sample has around 130,000 distinct CDR3 sequences, roughly 9.5% seen once; the top ten hold 1.5% to 2%. The time point was: healthy volunteer bleed at 2 weeks. Total RNA came from unfractionated whole blood.

This chain connects TRBV11-2 to TRBJ1-5, with 8 positions matching TRBD1. The TCR was taken from a male donor in good health. Some clones in this sample may be carry-over from other donors' samples. The sequenced sample consisted of whole blood. CDR3 bases: TGTGCCAGCAGCTTAGAAGGCGGACAGGGACATAGCAATCAGCCCCAGCATTTT. Amino acid sequence: CASSLEGGQGHSNQPQHF.